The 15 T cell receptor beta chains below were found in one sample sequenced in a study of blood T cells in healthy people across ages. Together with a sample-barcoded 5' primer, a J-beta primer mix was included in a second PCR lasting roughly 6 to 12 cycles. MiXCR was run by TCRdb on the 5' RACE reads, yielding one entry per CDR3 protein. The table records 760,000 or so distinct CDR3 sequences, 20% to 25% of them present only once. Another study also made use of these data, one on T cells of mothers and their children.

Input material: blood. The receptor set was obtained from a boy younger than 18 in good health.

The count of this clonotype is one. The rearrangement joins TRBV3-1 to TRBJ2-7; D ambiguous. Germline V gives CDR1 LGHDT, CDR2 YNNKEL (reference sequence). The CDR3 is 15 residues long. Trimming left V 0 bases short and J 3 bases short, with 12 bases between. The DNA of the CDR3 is TGTGCCAGCAGCCAAGACTTCTTTGGGAACTACGAGCAGTACTTC. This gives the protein CASSQDFFGNYEQYF.

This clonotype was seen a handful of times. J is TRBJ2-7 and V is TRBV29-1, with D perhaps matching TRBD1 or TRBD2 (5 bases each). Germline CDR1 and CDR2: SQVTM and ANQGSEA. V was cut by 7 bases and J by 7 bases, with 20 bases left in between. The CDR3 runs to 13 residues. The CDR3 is CSGARDRLLEQYF. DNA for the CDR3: TGCAGCGGAGCCCGGGACCGACTTCTGGAGCAGTACTTC.

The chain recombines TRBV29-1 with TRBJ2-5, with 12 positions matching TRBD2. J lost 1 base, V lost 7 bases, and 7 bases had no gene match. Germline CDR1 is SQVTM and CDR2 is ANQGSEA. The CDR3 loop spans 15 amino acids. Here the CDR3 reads CSAWTSGATQETQYF. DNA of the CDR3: TGCAGCGCCTGGACTAGCGGGGCCACCCAAGAGACCCAGTACTTC.

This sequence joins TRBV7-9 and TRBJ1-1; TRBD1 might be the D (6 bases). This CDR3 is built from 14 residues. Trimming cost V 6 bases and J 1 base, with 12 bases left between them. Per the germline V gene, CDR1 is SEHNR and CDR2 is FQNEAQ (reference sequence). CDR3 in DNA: TGTGCCAGCAGGAGACCGGGACAGAACACTGAAGCTTTCTTT. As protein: CASRRPGQNTEAFF.

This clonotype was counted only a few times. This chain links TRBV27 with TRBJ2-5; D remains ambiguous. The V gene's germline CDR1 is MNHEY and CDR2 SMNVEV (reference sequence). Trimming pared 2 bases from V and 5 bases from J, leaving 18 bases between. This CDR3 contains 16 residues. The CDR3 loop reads CASSLARSGMGETQYF. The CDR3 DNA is TGTGCCAGCAGTTTAGCACGATCCGGCATGGGCGAGACCCAGTACTTC.

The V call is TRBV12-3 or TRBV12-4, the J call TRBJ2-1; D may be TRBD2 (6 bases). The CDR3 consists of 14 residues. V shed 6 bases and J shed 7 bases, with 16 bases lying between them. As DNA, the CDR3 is TGTGCCAGCAGCAGTTTCGGGGGAGTTAATGAGCAGTTCTTC. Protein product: CASSSFGGVNEQFF.

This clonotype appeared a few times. The CDR3 reads CATSGPHRGLWETQYF. CDR3 in DNA: TGTGCCACCAGCGGACCGCACAGGGGGCTTTGGGAGACCCAGTACTTC. J is TRBJ2-5 and V is TRBV15; 9 nucleotides line up with TRBD1. This CDR3 spans 16 amino acids. CDR1 is LNHNV and CDR2 is YYDKDF in the germline V gene (reference sequence). Losses at the gene ends were 5 bases for V and 5 bases for J; bases not matched to a gene: 12.

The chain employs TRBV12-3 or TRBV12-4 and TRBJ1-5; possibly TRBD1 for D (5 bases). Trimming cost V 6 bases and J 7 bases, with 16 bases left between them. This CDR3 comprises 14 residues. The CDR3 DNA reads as TGTGCCAGCAGGGGGGACGGGGCATTCCAGCCCCAGCATTTT. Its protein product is CASRGDGAFQPQHF.

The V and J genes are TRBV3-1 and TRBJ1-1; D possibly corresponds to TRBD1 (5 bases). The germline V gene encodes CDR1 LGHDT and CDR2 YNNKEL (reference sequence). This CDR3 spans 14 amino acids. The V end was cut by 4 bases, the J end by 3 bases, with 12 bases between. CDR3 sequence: CASSPRGGDTEAFF. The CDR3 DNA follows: TGTGCCAGCAGCCCCCGTGGAGGGGACACTGAAGCTTTCTTT. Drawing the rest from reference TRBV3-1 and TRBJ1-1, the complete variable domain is DTAVSQTPKYLVTQMGNDKSIKCEQNLGHDTMYWYKQDSKKFLKIMFSYNNKELIINETVPNRFSPKSPDKAHLNLHINSLELGDSAVYFCASSPRGGDTEAFFGQGTRLTVV.

The CDR3 nucleotides read TGTGCCAGCAGTTTATGGGGGAGCGGGTTGTACGAGCAGTACTTC. As protein: CASSLWGSGLYEQYF. The V gene is TRBV12-3 or TRBV12-4, the J gene TRBJ2-7; maybe TRBD2 (6 bases). This CDR3 spans 15 amino acids. V shed 2 bases and J shed 4 bases, with 15 bases lying between them.

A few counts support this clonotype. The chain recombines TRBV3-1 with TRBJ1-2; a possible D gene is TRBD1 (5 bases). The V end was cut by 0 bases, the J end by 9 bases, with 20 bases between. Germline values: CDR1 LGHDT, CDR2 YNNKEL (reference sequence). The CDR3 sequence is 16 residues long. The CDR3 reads CASSQEGLGARTSYTF. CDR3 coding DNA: TGTGCCAGCAGCCAAGAAGGGCTTGGGGCTAGAACGAGCTACACCTTC. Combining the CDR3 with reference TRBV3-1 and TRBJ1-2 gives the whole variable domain DTAVSQTPKYLVTQMGNDKSIKCEQNLGHDTMYWYKQDSKKFLKIMFSYNNKELIINETVPNRFSPKSPDKAHLNLHINSLELGDSAVYFCASSQEGLGARTSYTFGSGTRLTVV.

This chain's CDR3 is CSARDPFRSYNEQFF. CDR3 coding DNA: TGCAGTGCTAGAGACCCGTTTCGCTCCTACAATGAGCAGTTCTTC. The chain links TRBV20-1 to TRBJ2-1, with D unclear. Germline V gene data show CDR1 as DFQATT and CDR2 as SNEGSKA (reference sequence). This CDR3 comprises 15 residues. V lost 0 bases to trimming and J lost 0 bases, with 9 bases between them.

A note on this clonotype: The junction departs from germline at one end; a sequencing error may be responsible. The CDR3 DNA reads TGCAGTGCTAGAGATCGGGACAGAGTTTTCTCCTACGAGCGGTACTTC. Amino acid sequence: CSARDRDRVFSYERYF. The rearrangement joins TRBV20-1 to TRBJ2-1; TRBD1 matches at 7 bases. The germline CDR1 and CDR2 sequences are DFQATT and SNEGSKA (reference sequence). The CDR3 runs 16 residues.

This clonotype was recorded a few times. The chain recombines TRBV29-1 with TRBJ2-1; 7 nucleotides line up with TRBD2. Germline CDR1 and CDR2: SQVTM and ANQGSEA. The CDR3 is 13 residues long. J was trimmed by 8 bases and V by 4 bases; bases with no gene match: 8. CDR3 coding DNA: TGCAGCGTTGGGGGGGGAAGAGCATATGAGCAGTTCTTC. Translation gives CSVGGGRAYEQFF.

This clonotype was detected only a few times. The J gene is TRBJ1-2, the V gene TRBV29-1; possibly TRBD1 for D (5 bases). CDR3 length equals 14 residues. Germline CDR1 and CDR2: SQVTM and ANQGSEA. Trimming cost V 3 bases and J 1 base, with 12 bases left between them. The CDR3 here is CSVEGQAFNYGYTF. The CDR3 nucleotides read TGCAGCGTTGAGGGGCAGGCCTTTAACTATGGCTACACCTTC.